These 27 T cell receptor beta chains share one sample of origin, sequenced in a study of shared clonotypes between healthy human individuals. The assay was immunoSEQ multiplex PCR, and TCRdb's table has in-frame clones only and misses some. Here the sample spans about 1,500,000 clones, roughly 96% being singletons. The sample comprised naive CD4+ T cells sorted from blood. Subset reported: CD45RA+ positively selected. These TCRs come from a man in his thirties or forties in good health.

J is TRBJ2-6 and V is TRBV5-8; D unclear. The CDR3 consists of 13 residues. V lost 9 bases, J lost 4 bases, and 11 bases lay in between. Germline loops: CDR1 SGHTS, CDR2 YDEGEE. The CDR3 here is CATCIEGANVLTF. In nucleotides, the CDR3 is TGTGCCACTTGCATTGAGGGGGCCAACGTCCTGACTTTC.

The rearrangement joins TRBV6-5 to TRBJ2-1; a weak D match, TRBD2 (6 bases). From germline, CDR1 is MNHEY and CDR2 SVGAGI. V lost 5 bases to trimming and J lost 9 bases, with 11 bases between them. The CDR3 extends over 12 amino acids. The CDR3 loop is CASSQTRSEQFF. CDR3 DNA: TGTGCCAGCAGTCAGACTAGAAGTGAGCAGTTCTTC.

The chain links TRBV7-8 to TRBJ2-1; tentative D call: TRBD2 (7 bases). This CDR3 has 15 residues. The V end was cut by 5 bases, the J end by 8 bases, with 19 bases between. Germline assignment: CDR1 SGHVS and CDR2 FQNEAQ. This CDR3 is CASSLTGGRDDEQFF. DNA of the CDR3: TGTGCCAGCAGCCTGACAGGCGGGAGAGATGATGAGCAGTTCTTC.

This chain links TRBV5-4 with TRBJ2-6; 8 bases match TRBD1. Trimming cost V 4 bases and J 0 bases; bases outside gene matches: 9. Germline V CDR1 and CDR2: SGHNT, YYREEE (reference sequence). The CDR3 runs to 18 residues. In DNA, the CDR3 is TGTGCCAGCAGCCCACGGACAGGGACCCCCTCTGGGGCCAACGTCCTGACTTTC. Amino acids: CASSPRTGTPSGANVLTF.

This chain connects TRBV6-6 to TRBJ1-2; D might be TRBD1 (6 bases). The germline gives CDR1 MNHNY, CDR2 SVGAGI (reference sequence). The CDR3 is 13 amino acids. The V end lost 4 bases, the J end lost 8 bases, and 14 bases lay between the germline ends. DNA for the CDR3: TGTGCCAGCAGTTTCTCCGGGACAAAGGGCTACACCTTC. The encoded protein is CASSFSGTKGYTF.

This clone was picked up one time. This same CDR3 is encoded by further DNA sequences in the sample. The chain couples TRBV7-2 to TRBJ2-7; D not resolved. V gave up 5 bases and J gave up 4 bases, with 9 bases separating them. In germline, CDR1 is SGHTA, CDR2 FQGNSA. This CDR3 spans 12 amino acids. DNA of the CDR3: TGTGCCAGCAGCCCACGTGGGTACGAGCAGTACTTC. This encodes CASSPRGYEQYF.

This rearrangement joins TRBV5-8 to TRBJ2-7; the match to TRBD1 covers 11 bases. Per the germline V gene, CDR1 is SGHTS and CDR2 is YDEGEE. The V gene end was trimmed by 4 bases and the J gene end by 7 bases; junction bases not matched to a gene: 7. This CDR3 is built from 14 residues. CDR3 nucleotide sequence: TGTGCCAGCAGCCCGGACAGGGGGCCGGGTGAGCAGTACTTC. Amino acid sequence: CASSPDRGPGEQYF.

The chain uses TRBV13 and TRBJ1-3; 7 positions agree with TRBD1. The V segment lost 5 bases and the J segment 3 bases; nucleotides outside the gene matches: 7. The CDR3 runs 15 residues. Germline values: CDR1 PRHDT, CDR2 FYEKMQ (reference sequence). Written as DNA, the CDR3 is TGTGCCAGCAGCAGCGGACAGGACGGTGGAAACACCATATATTTT. Its translation is CASSSGQDGGNTIYF.

This chain uses TRBV18 with TRBJ2-1, with 10 bases aligning to TRBD2. The ends lost 2 bases at V and 7 bases at J; junction bases unmatched: 11. The CDR3 is 17 residues long. The germline CDR1 and CDR2 sequences are KGHSH and LQKENI. CDR3 nucleotide sequence: TGTGCCAGCTCACCAACCAAGCATCAGCGGGAGGGGAATGAGCAGTTCTTC. This translates into CASSPTKHQREGNEQFF. The full variable domain, rest sourced from reference TRBV18 and TRBJ2-1, is NAGVMQNPRHLVRRRGQEARLRCSPMKGHSHVYWYRQLPEEGLKFMVYLQKENIIDESGMPKERFSAEFPKEGPSILRIQQVVRGDSAAYFCASSPTKHQREGNEQFFGPGTRLTVL.

The CDR3 DNA follows: TGTGCCAGCTCACCCCTCGACCTCGGGACTAGCCCTTTCGAGCAGTACTTC. It translates to CASSPLDLGTSPFEQYF. The V call is TRBV18, the J call TRBJ2-7; 9 bases are a match to TRBD2. This CDR3 has 17 residues. J lost 6 bases, V lost 3 bases, and 15 bases had no gene match. Per germline, CDR1 KGHSH and CDR2 LQKENI.

The rearrangement links TRBV2 to TRBJ2-4, with 9 positions matching TRBD1. Germline V gene lookup returns CDR1 SNHLY and CDR2 FYNNEI. CDR3 length equals 12 residues. With 7 bases clipped from V and 8 bases from J, the junction kept 3 bases outside the gene matches. CDR3 DNA sequence: TGTGCCAGCAAGGACAGGGGTTACATTCAGTACTTC. Translating it yields CASKDRGYIQYF.

V gene TRBV2 combines with J gene TRBJ2-1; 9 nucleotides line up with TRBD2. Unmatched junction bases numbered 12, after V lost 7 bases and J lost 8 bases. The germline V gene encodes CDR1 SNHLY and CDR2 FYNNEI. There are 15 residues in the CDR3. The CDR3 nucleotides are TGTGCCAGCAATCCGTTAGGTAGCGGGAGCTATGAGCAGTTCTTC. Its protein is CASNPLGSGSYEQFF.

The J gene is TRBJ2-7, the V gene TRBV19; perhaps TRBD2 as D (6 bases). The germline V gene has CDR1 LNHDA and CDR2 SQIVND (reference sequence). The CDR3 extends over 14 amino acids. Trimming stripped 7 bases from V and 6 bases from J, with 19 bases between. The CDR3 sequence: CASKGQGLSGEQYF. CDR3 DNA: TGTGCCAGTAAAGGGCAGGGACTTAGCGGCGAGCAGTACTTC. Together with reference TRBV19 and TRBJ2-7, the CDR3 gives the full variable domain: DGGITQSPKYLFRKEGQNVTLSCEQNLNHDAMYWYRQDPGQGLRLIYYSQIVNDFQKGDIAEGYSVSREKKESFPLTVTSAQKNPTAFYLCASKGQGLSGEQYFGPGTRLTVT.

As to this clone: The junction departs from the called germline gene at one end, perhaps through a read error. The chain links TRBV7-7 to TRBJ2-1; 8 bases align to TRBD1. There are 15 residues in the CDR3. CDR1 is SSHAT, CDR2 FNYEAQ, per germline (reference sequence). The CDR3 spells CASSLGQGYYNEQFF. For the CDR3, the DNA is TGTGCTAGCAGCTTAGGACAGGGATACTACAATGAGCAGTTCTTC.

The rearrangement uses TRBV18 and TRBJ2-7, with D tentatively TRBD2 (6 bases). CDR1 and CDR2 from the germline V gene are KGHSH and LQKENI. This CDR3 comprises 14 residues. Trimming stripped 0 bases from V and 6 bases from J, with 12 bases between. The CDR3 DNA reads TGTGCCAGCTCACCACCGGCTAGCGCTCCCGAGCAGTACTTC. As protein: CASSPPASAPEQYF.

The chain couples TRBV30 to TRBJ2-7, with D perhaps TRBD1 (6 bases). Trimming cost V 1 base and J 1 base, with 11 bases left between them. The CDR3 has 14 residues. Germline V gene sequence: CDR1 GTSNPN, CDR2 SVGIG (reference sequence). This CDR3 reads CAWSAQGLSYEQYF. As DNA, the CDR3 is TGTGCCTGGAGTGCACAGGGTTTGTCCTACGAGCAGTACTTC.

The chain links TRBV5-1 to TRBJ2-5; TRBD2 agrees at 16 bases. The CDR3 runs 17 residues. The V and J ends lost 3 bases and 7 bases, in that order; junction bases with no gene match: 9. The germline CDR1 and CDR2 sequences are SGHRS and YFSETQ. As DNA, the CDR3 is TGCGCCAGCAGCTCAGGGACTAGCGGGAGGGTGCTCGTGACCCAGTACTTC. It codes for CASSSGTSGRVLVTQYF.

V is TRBV28 and J is TRBJ2-3; 8 bases are shared with TRBD2. This CDR3 is built from 17 residues. V lost 6 bases, J lost 0 bases, and 11 bases stayed unmatched. CDR1 MDHEN and CDR2 SYDVKM come from the germline V gene. The CDR3 DNA follows: TGTGCCAGCAGCTTACTCCGACTAGCGTCTAGCACAGATACGCAGTATTTT. Its translation is CASSLLRLASSTDTQYF.

This clone was observed once. This specimen includes other DNA sequences encoding the same CDR3. The V call is TRBV12-5, the J call TRBJ2-1; possible D gene TRBD2, 6 bases. The CDR3 spans 16 residues. Trimming removed 3 bases at V and 10 bases at J, with 22 bases between. CDR1 is LGHNT and CDR2 is FRNRAP in the germline V gene. CDR3 bases: TGTGCTAGTGGTTTAGCTTCGGGGGTGGGAGAGGCAGAGCAGTTCTTC. It codes for CASGLASGVGEAEQFF. Looking up the rest from reference TRBV12-5 and TRBJ2-1 gives the full variable domain: DARVTQTPRHKVTEMGQEVTMRCQPILGHNTVFWYRQTMMQGLELLAYFRNRAPLDDSGMPKDRFSAEMPDATLATLKIQPSEPRDSAVYFCASGLASGVGEAEQFFGPGTRLTVL.

This chain uses TRBV2 with TRBJ2-2; D perhaps matches TRBD1 (5 bases). The germline gives CDR1 SNHLY, CDR2 FYNNEI. This CDR3 spans 14 amino acids. The V gene lost 5 bases and the J gene lost 7 bases, with 14 bases spanning the gap. The CDR3 bases are TGTGCCAGCAGTTTCAACAGGTTTAGCGGGGAGCTGTTTTTT. Protein sequence: CASSFNRFSGELFF.

The chain joins TRBV9 to TRBJ2-3, with D perhaps matching TRBD1 (6 bases). The CDR3 length is 13 residues. Trimming took 0 bases from V and 9 from J, leaving 11 bases between them. Germline V CDR1 and CDR2: SGDLS, YYNGEE. The CDR3: CASSVVGHGTQYF. Written as DNA, the CDR3 is TGTGCCAGCAGCGTAGTGGGACATGGGACGCAGTATTTT.

The rearrangement links TRBV4-2 to TRBJ2-5; D not resolved. Trimming left V 0 bases short and J 5 bases short, with 7 bases between. The CDR3 loop spans 13 amino acids. Germline loops: CDR1 LGHNA, CDR2 YNFKEQ. The CDR3 DNA reads TGTGCCAGCAGCCAAGAAAATTGGGAGACCCAGTACTTC. This sequence encodes CASSQENWETQYF.

V is TRBV14 and J is TRBJ2-7; possible D gene TRBD2, 5 bases. This CDR3 is built from 13 residues. V was cut by 3 bases and J by 1 base, with 7 bases left in between. Germline values: CDR1 SGHDN, CDR2 FVKESK. The CDR3 is CASSQSGSYEQYF. The DNA for the CDR3 is TGTGCCAGCAGCCAGTCGGGGTCCTACGAGCAGTACTTC.

This clone was counted a single time. V is TRBV29-1 and J is TRBJ2-1; D gene uncertain. The V gene lost 4 bases and the J gene lost 6 bases, with 10 bases spanning the gap. The CDR3 covers 12 residues. Germline V gives CDR1 SQVTM, CDR2 ANQGSEA. The CDR3 coding sequence is TGCAGCGTTGGGAGAACTATCAATGAGCAGTTCTTC. Translation gives CSVGRTINEQFF.

The V call is TRBV7-8, the J call TRBJ2-2, with 7 bases that match TRBD1. CDR3 size: 13 residues. V shed 6 bases, J shed 6 bases, and the junction held 4 bases outside the gene matches. CDR1 SGHVS and CDR2 FQNEAQ come from the germline V gene. The CDR3 nucleotides read TGTGCCAGCAGTCGGGACAGCGCCGGGGAGCTGTTTTTT. It is translated as CASSRDSAGELFF.

Worth noting for this clone: The same CDR3 can be traced to other DNA sequences in this sample. V is TRBV18 and J is TRBJ2-3; TRBD2 is a possible D gene (5 bases). The CDR3 spans 15 residues. V was trimmed by 3 bases and J by 1 base, leaving 11 bases between them. Germline V gives CDR1 KGHSH, CDR2 LQKENI. The CDR3 is CASSPIPGGTDTQYF. CDR3 coding DNA: TGTGCCAGCTCACCTATCCCCGGGGGCACAGATACGCAGTATTTT.

V and J are TRBV28 and TRBJ2-7, with 7 bases identical to TRBD1. Germline V gene sequence: CDR1 MDHEN, CDR2 SYDVKM. Losses at the gene ends were 6 bases for V and 4 bases for J; bases not matched to a gene: 12. CDR3 length: 15 residues. CDR3 sequence: CASSRMPTGIYEQYF. Here the CDR3 DNA reads TGTGCCAGCAGCCGTATGCCGACAGGGATTTACGAGCAGTACTTC.